Each of the 21 T cell receptor beta chains below was sequenced from the same sample in a study of blood T cells in healthy people across ages (dated by TCRdb to between 2015 and 2016). Library preparation was by 5' RACE. Reads for this sample came from an Illumina HiSeq 2500. The second PCR ran for roughly 7 to 11 cycles and used a J-beta primer mix along with a sample-barcoded 5' primer. TCRdb handled the public reads itself, with Q25 trimming in fastp and clone calling in MiXCR, and kept productive beta chains. Here each entry gathers all rows of one CDR3 protein and keeps the most common genes and DNA. Present in this sample are around 750,000 distinct CDR3 sequences, about 53% of which were seen just once. The ten largest account for about two fifths of the sample. The source material was blood. The receptors were gathered from a man aged 80 or over in good health.

The chain joins TRBV5-1 to TRBJ1-1, with TRBD1 identical over 7 bases. V lost 4 bases to trimming and J lost 4 bases; unmatched junction nucleotides: 10. Per the germline V gene, CDR1 is SGHRS and CDR2 is YFSETQ. The CDR3 totals 15 residues. The CDR3 loop reads CASSPTTGLGTEAFF. CDR3 bases: TGCGCCAGCAGCCCAACGACAGGGCTTGGCACTGAAGCTTTCTTT.

DNA for the CDR3: TGTGCCAGCAGCCGGTTCGGGGGAGTGACAGATACGCAGTATTTT. It encodes CASSRFGGVTDTQYF. The V gene is TRBV21-1, the J gene TRBJ2-3; TRBD1 is the table's D call and was not checked against the DNA. TRBV21-1 is annotated as a pseudogene. This CDR3 is 15 amino acids long.

The chain couples TRBV25-1 to TRBJ2-5; D is undetermined. From germline, CDR1 is MGHDK and CDR2 SYGVNS. The CDR3 runs 12 residues. V was pared by 4 bases and J by 2 bases, with 5 bases between. The CDR3 DNA is TGTGCCAGCAGTGGAAAGCAAGAGACCCAGTACTTC. It yields the protein CASSGKQETQYF.

Regarding this clonotype: A read error may be the cause here, since a much bigger clone is one base away. The chain carries TRBV29-1 and TRBJ2-5; 9 bases align to TRBD1. This CDR3 spans 13 amino acids. The J segment lost 11 bases and the V segment lost 7 bases, leaving 14 bases of the junction unmatched. Germline CDR1 SQVTM, CDR2 ANQGSEA. CDR3 region: CSAGQGLSGEQYF. The CDR3 DNA reads TGCAGCGCGGGACAGGGCCTTTCGGGGGAGCAGTACTTC.

This clonotype was observed once. The chain is built from TRBV6-5 and TRBJ2-5; 7 nucleotides align to TRBD2. This CDR3 contains 14 residues. V shed 7 bases and J 2 bases; nucleotides not matched to a gene: 7. Germline-derived CDR1 and CDR2 are MNHEY and SVGAGI. As DNA, the CDR3 is TGTGCCAGCACGGGCGGGGGTGGACAAGAGACCCAGTACTTC. Amino acids: CASTGGGGQETQYF.

V gene TRBV20-1 combines with J gene TRBJ2-6, with D possibly matching TRBD1 (6 bases). Trimming cost V 5 bases and J 1 base, with 15 bases left between them. The CDR3 is 16 residues long. Germline CDR1 reads DFQATT; CDR2 reads SNEGSKA (reference sequence). The chain's CDR3 is CSASSTGRSGANVLTF. The CDR3 DNA reads as TGCAGTGCTTCCTCCACAGGGCGGTCTGGGGCCAACGTCCTGACTTTC.

The V call is TRBV24-1, the J call TRBJ2-3; D perhaps matches TRBD1 (6 bases). Germline V lookup: CDR1 KGHDR, CDR2 SFDVKD. Trimming shortened V by 7 bases and J by 4 bases, and 11 bases separated the two germline ends. The CDR3 spans 13 residues. The CDR3: CATRAQGADTQYF. In DNA, the CDR3 is TGTGCCACCAGGGCACAGGGCGCAGATACGCAGTATTTT.

The chain uses TRBV7-9 and TRBJ1-1; 7 bases are shared with TRBD1. The CDR3 contains 17 residues. V lost 3 bases, J lost 4 bases, and 14 bases stayed unmatched. The V gene's germline CDR1 is SEHNR and CDR2 FQNEAQ (reference sequence). The CDR3 sequence is CASSFTGARGYVTEAFF. In DNA form, the CDR3 reads TGTGCCAGCAGCTTTACAGGGGCAAGGGGGTACGTCACTGAAGCTTTCTTT.

CDR3 loop: CASSALLAGGRNEQFF. CDR3 coding DNA: TGTGCCAGCAGTGCCCTTCTAGCGGGAGGACGCAATGAGCAGTTCTTC. The chain combines TRBV12-3 or TRBV12-4 with TRBJ2-1, with TRBD2 matching over 11 bases. The CDR3 runs to 16 residues. V lost 5 bases, J lost 6 bases, and 9 bases stayed unmatched.

The chain joins TRBV14 to TRBJ2-7; 7 nucleotides agree with TRBD1. Germline V CDR1 and CDR2: SGHDN, FVKESK. V lost 1 base and J lost 5; bases outside the gene matches: 8. This CDR3 contains 15 residues. The CDR3 region is CASSQVTGAVNEQYF. Here the CDR3 DNA reads TGTGCCAGCAGCCAAGTAACAGGGGCTGTCAACGAGCAGTACTTC.

This chain joins TRBV28 and TRBJ2-3; TRBD1 aligns across 8 bases. Unmatched junction bases numbered 8, after V lost 4 bases and J lost 2 bases. This CDR3 has 16 amino acids. Per germline, CDR1 MDHEN and CDR2 SYDVKM. CDR3 in amino acids: CASSSWTGRDTDTQYF. The CDR3 DNA follows: TGTGCCAGCAGTTCCTGGACAGGGCGGGACACAGATACGCAGTATTTT.

CDR3 protein: CSARAHSGTEAFF. In DNA form, the CDR3 reads TGCAGTGCTAGGGCCCACTCGGGCACTGAAGCTTTCTTT. The J gene is TRBJ1-1, the V gene TRBV20-1, with D hard to call. This CDR3 contains 13 residues. The V gene's germline CDR1 is DFQATT and CDR2 SNEGSKA (reference sequence). V shed 3 bases and J shed 4 bases, with 12 bases lying between them.

This clonotype was detected only a few times. The rearrangement uses TRBV5-1 and TRBJ2-4, with 8 nucleotides matching TRBD1. The end of the DNA is better explained by TRBJ2-7, so the J call may be wrong. This CDR3 has 15 residues. Germline V CDR1 and CDR2: SGHRS, YFSETQ. DNA of the CDR3: TGCGCCAGCAGGGAAGGACAGGGCGCGCACTACGAGCAGTACTTC. Protein product: CASREGQGAHYEQYF.

The V and J genes are TRBV10-3 and TRBJ2-5, with a weak D call TRBD2 (6 bases). The DNA matches TRBJ2-1 better at its end, which makes the J call doubtful. The CDR3 has 13 amino acids. The germline gives CDR1 ENHRY, CDR2 SYGVKD. CDR3: CAIRRGLQETQFF. CDR3 coding DNA: TGTGCCATCAGGAGGGGACTCCAAGAGACCCAGTTCTTC.

The rearrangement uses TRBV29-1 and TRBJ2-7, with TRBD2 matching over 7 bases. The V and J ends lost 1 base and 5 bases, in that order; junction bases with no gene match: 11. Per the germline V gene, CDR1 is SQVTM and CDR2 is ANQGSEA. CDR3 size: 15 residues. The CDR3 region is CSVEVTSDPIDEQYF. The DNA of the CDR3 is TGCAGCGTTGAAGTCACTAGCGACCCGATCGACGAGCAGTACTTC.

Ten or more counts support this clonotype. V is TRBV11-2 and J is TRBJ2-1; maybe TRBD2 (5 bases). The length of the CDR3 is 12 residues. Trimming removed 6 bases from V and 6 bases from J, with 9 bases in between. The germline CDR1 and CDR2 sequences are SGHAT and FQNNGV. In DNA form, the CDR3 reads TGTGCCAGCAGTTTAAGCGGCAATGAGCAGTTCTTC. Amino acids: CASSLSGNEQFF.

V usage is TRBV12-3 or TRBV12-4 and J usage is TRBJ2-3; the D gene is possibly TRBD1 (6 bases). V lost 6 bases and J lost 5, with 18 bases in between. The CDR3 runs to 15 residues. The CDR3 region is CASSPITGPGDTQYF. The CDR3 nucleotides read TGTGCCAGCAGCCCAATTACAGGGCCCGGAGATACGCAGTATTTT.

The rearrangement joins TRBV6-5 to TRBJ2-5; unclear D gene. The CDR3 is 16 residues long. V was shortened by 6 bases and J by 1 base, with 18 bases between the two germline ends. Germline lookup yields CDR1 MNHEY and CDR2 SVGAGI. In nucleotides, the CDR3 is TGTGCCAGCAGGGGGTGGATCCGGCTGAGCCAAGAGACCCAGTACTTC. As protein: CASRGWIRLSQETQYF.

The chain couples TRBV2 to TRBJ2-3, with 7 bases lining up with TRBD1. The CDR3 loop spans 12 amino acids. V lost 7 bases and J lost 6; bases outside the gene matches: 4. Germline values: CDR1 SNHLY, CDR2 FYNNEI. The CDR3: CASKGTEDTQYF. The CDR3 DNA sequence: TGTGCCAGCAAGGGGACAGAGGATACGCAGTATTTT.

The rearrangement links TRBV2 to TRBJ2-5; D gene ambiguous. This CDR3 spans 12 amino acids. Germline V lookup: CDR1 SNHLY, CDR2 FYNNEI. The ends were cut back, 7 bases at V and 0 bases at J, with 6 bases in the middle. This CDR3 is CASKTDQETQYF. The DNA of the CDR3 is TGTGCCAGCAAGACGGACCAAGAGACCCAGTACTTC. The full variable domain, in which reference TRBV2 and TRBJ2-5 provide the parts outside the CDR3, is EPEVTQTPSHQVTQMGQEVILRCVPISNHLYFYWYRQILGQKVEFLVSFYNNEISEKSEIFDDQFSVERPDGSNFTLKIRSTKLEDSAMYFCASKTDQETQYFGPGTRLLVL.

This clonotype was seen only a few times. The J gene is TRBJ1-2, the V gene TRBV20-1; D may be TRBD1 (6 bases). The CDR3 has 11 amino acids. Germline V lookup: CDR1 DFQATT, CDR2 SNEGSKA (reference sequence). CDR3 residues: CSTPGAPGYTF. As DNA, the CDR3 is TGCAGCACCCCAGGGGCGCCAGGCTACACCTTC.